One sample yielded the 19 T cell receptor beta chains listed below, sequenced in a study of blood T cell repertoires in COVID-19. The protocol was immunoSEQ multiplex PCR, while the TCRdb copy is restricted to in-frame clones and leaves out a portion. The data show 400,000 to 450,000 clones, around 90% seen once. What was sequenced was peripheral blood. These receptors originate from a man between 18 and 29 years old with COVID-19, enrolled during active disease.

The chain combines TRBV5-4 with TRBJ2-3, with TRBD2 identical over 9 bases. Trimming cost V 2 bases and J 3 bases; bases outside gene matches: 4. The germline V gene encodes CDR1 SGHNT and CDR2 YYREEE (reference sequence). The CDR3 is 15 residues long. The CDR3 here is CASSFGGGATDTQYF. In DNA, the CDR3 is TGTGCCAGCAGCTTCGGCGGGGGGGCGACAGATACGCAGTATTTT.

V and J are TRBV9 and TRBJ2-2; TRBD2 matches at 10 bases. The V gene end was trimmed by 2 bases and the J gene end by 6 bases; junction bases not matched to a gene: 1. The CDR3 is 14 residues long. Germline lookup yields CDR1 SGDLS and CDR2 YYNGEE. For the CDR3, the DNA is TGTGCCAGCAGCGTTAGCGGGAGGCCCGGGGAGCTGTTTTTT. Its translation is CASSVSGRPGELFF.

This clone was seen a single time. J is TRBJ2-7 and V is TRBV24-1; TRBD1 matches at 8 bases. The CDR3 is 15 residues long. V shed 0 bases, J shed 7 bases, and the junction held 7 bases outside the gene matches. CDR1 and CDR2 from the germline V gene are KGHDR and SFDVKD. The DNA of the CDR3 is TGTGCCACCAGTGATTTGCGACCCAGGGGGCGGGAGCAGTACTTC. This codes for CATSDLRPRGREQYF.

CDR3 sequence (DNA): TGTGCCAGCAGCTTAGGGACTAGCGGGATCACCGGGGAGCTGTTTTTT. This codes for CASSLGTSGITGELFF. This chain links TRBV7-9 with TRBJ2-2; 12 positions agree with TRBD2. In germline, CDR1 is SEHNR, CDR2 FQNEAQ (reference sequence). The J segment lost 4 bases and the V segment lost 1 base, leaving 1 base of the junction unmatched. There are 16 residues in the CDR3. The complete variable domain, with remaining parts taken from reference TRBV7-9 and TRBJ2-2, reads DTGVSQNPRHKITKRGQNVTFRCDPISEHNRLYWYRQTLGQGPEFLTYFQNEAQLEKSRLLSDRFSAERPKGSFSTLEIQRTEQGDSAMYLCASSLGTSGITGELFFGEGSRLTVL.

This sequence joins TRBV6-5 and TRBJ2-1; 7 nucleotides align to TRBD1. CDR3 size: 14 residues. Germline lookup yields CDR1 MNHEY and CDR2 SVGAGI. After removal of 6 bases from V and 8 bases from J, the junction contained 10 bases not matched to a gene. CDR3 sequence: CASRNRGIGYEQFF. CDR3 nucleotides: TGTGCCAGCAGGAACAGGGGTATTGGCTATGAGCAGTTCTTC.

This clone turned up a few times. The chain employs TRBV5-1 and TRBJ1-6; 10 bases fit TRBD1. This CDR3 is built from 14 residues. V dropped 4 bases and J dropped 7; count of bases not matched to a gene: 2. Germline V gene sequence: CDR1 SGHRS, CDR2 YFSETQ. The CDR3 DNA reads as TGCGCCAGCAGCCCGGACAGGGGGAATTCACCCCTCCACTTT. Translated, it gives CASSPDRGNSPLHF.

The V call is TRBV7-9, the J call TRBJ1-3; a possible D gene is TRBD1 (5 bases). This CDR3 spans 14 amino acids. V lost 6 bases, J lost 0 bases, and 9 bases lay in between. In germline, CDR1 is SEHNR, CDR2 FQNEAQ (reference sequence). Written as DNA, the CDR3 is TGTGCCAGCAGGGTGGGGGGCTCTGGAAACACCATATATTTT. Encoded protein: CASRVGGSGNTIYF.

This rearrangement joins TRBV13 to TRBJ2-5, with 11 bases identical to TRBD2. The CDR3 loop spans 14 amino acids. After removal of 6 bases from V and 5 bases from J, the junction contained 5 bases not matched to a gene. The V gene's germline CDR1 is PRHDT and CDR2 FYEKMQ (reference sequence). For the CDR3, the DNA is TGTGCCAGCAGGCGGACTAGCGGGTCGGAGACCCAGTACTTC. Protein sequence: CASRRTSGSETQYF.

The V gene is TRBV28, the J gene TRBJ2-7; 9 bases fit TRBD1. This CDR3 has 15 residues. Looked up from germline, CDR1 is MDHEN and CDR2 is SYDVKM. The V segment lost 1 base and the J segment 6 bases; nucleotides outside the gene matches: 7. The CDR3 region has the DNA TGTGCCAGCAGTTTATTAGGGGACAGGGCCCTCGAGCAGTACTTC. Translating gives CASSLLGDRALEQYF. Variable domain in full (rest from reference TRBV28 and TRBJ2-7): DVKVTQSSRYLVKRTGEKVFLECVQDMDHENMFWYRQDPGLGLRLIYFSYDVKMKEKGDIPEGYSVSREKKERFSLILESASTNQTSMYLCASSLLGDRALEQYFGPGTRLTVT.

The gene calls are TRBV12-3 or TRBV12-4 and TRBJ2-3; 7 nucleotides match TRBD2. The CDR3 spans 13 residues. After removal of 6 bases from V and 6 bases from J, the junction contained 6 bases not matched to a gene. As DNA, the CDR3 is TGTGCCAGCAGCTTTTCGCGGGGGGATACGCAGTATTTT. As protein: CASSFSRGDTQYF.

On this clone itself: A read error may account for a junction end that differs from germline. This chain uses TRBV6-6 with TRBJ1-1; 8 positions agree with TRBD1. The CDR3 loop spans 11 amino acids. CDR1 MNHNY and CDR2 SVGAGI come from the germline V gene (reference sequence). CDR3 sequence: CASSQSTGAVF. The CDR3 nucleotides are TGTGCCAGCAGTCAATCGACAGGGGCGGTCTTT.

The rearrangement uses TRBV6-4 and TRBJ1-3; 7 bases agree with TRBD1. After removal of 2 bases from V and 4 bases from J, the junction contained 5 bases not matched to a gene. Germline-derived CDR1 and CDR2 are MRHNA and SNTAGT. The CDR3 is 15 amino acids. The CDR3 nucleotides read TGTGCCAGCAGTGACGAGGGGGCGAAAGGAAACACCATATATTTT. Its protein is CASSDEGAKGNTIYF.

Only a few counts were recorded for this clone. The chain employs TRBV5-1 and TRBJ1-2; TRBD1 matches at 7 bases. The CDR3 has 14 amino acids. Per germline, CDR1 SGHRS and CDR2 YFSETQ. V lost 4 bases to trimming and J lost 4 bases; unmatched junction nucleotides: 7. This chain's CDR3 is CASSDTGVSYGYTF. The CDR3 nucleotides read TGCGCCAGCAGCGACACAGGGGTTAGCTATGGCTACACCTTC.

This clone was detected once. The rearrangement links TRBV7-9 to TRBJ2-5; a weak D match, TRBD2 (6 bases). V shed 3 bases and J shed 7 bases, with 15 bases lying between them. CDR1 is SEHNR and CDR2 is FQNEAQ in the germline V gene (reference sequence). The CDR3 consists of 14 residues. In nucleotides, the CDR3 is TGTGCCAGCAGCTTTGGCGGGGAAGGAGGGACCCAGTACTTC. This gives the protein CASSFGGEGGTQYF.

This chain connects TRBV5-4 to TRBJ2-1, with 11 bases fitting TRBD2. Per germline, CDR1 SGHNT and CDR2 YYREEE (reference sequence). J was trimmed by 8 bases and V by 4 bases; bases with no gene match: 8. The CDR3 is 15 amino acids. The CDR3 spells CASSPRVAGGDEQFF. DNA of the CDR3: TGTGCCAGCAGCCCCCGGGTAGCGGGAGGGGATGAGCAGTTCTTC.

CDR3 residues: CAIRGGGGEQYF. CDR3 in DNA: TGTGCCATCAGGGGAGGGGGTGGCGAGCAGTACTTC. V gene TRBV10-3 combines with J gene TRBJ2-7; D may be TRBD2 (7 bases). Germline values: CDR1 ENHRY, CDR2 SYGVKD. The length of the CDR3 is 12 residues. V was clipped by 6 bases and J by 6 bases, with 12 bases between them.

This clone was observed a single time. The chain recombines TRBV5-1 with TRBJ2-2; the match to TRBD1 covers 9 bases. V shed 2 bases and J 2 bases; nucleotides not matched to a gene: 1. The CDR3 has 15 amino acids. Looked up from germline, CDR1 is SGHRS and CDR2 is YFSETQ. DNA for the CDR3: TGCGCCAGCAGCTTCACAGGGGGCAACACCGGGGAGCTGTTTTTT. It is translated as CASSFTGGNTGELFF.

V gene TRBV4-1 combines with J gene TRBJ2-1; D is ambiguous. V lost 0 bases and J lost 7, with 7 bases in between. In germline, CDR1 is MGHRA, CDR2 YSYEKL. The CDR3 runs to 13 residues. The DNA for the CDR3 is TGCGCCAGCAGCCAAGACTATCAAAATGAGCAGTTCTTC. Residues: CASSQDYQNEQFF.

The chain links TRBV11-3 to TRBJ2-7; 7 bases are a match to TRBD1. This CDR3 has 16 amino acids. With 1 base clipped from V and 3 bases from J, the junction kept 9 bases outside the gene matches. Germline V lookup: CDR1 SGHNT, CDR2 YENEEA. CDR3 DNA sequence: TGTGCCAGCAGCTTAGGGTCCGGGGACAGCGGCTACGAGCAGTACTTC. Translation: CASSLGSGDSGYEQYF.